This T cell receptor beta chain appears in the sequencing data of a study of identical twins. Notes on the study in general: In cord blood, abundant beta clonotypes had fewer insertions; memory showed no trend. These conclusions were based on statistical analysis (cross-sectional, not following the same donors). Within beta out-of-frame sequences, the excess sharing observed between twins was weaker. Twin pairs' shared out-of-frame alpha sequences were enriched in low generation probability.

This clonotype was recorded a few times. Its antigen is currently unknown. TCRdb reprocessed the 5' RACE reads with MiXCR, giving one entry per CDR3 protein. In the table there are about 260,000 distinct CDR3 sequences, 5.5% to 7% of which are singletons. The data were also submitted as part of a second study, on yellow fever vaccine responses in identical twins.

This receptor was taken from a woman aged 18-29 years in good health. The sample consisted of memory (CD45RO+) T cells sorted from blood.

The CDR3 bases are TGTGCCAGCAGCTTGGTGGGACAGGGGTTTTCCTACGAGCAGTACGTC. Its protein is CASSLVGQGFSYEQYV. V usage is TRBV5-5 and J usage is TRBJ2-7; 10 bases are a match to TRBD1. Germline CDR1 is SGHKS and CDR2 is YYEKEE (reference sequence). V gave up 0 bases and J gave up 1 base; unmatched junction bases: 4. The CDR3 sequence is 16 residues long.